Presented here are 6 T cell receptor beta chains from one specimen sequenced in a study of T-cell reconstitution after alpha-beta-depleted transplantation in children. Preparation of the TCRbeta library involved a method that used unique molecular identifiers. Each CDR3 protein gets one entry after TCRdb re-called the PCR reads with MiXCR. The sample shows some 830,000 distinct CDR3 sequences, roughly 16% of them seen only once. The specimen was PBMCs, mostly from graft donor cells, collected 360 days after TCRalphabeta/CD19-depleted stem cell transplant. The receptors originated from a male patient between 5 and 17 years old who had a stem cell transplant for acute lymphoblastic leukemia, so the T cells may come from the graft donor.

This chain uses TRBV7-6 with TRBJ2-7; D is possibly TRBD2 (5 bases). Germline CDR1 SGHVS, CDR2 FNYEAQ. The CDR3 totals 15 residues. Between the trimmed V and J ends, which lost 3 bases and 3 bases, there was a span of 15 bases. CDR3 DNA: TGTGCCAGCAGCTTCCAAGTAGAGGGAATCTACGAGCAGTACTTC. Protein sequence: CASSFQVEGIYEQYF.

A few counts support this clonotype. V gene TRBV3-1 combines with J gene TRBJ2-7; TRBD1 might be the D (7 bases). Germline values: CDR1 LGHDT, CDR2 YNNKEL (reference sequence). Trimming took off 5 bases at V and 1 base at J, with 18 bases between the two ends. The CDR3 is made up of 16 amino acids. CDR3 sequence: CASSFPAQGGSYEQYF. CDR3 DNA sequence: TGTGCCAGCAGCTTCCCGGCGCAGGGGGGTTCCTACGAGCAGTACTTC.

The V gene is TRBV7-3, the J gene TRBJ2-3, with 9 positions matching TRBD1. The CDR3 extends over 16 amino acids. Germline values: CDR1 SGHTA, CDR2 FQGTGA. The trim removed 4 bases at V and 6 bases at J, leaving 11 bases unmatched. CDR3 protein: CASSSWTGVTGDTQYF. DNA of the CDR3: TGTGCCAGCAGCTCATGGACAGGGGTAACGGGGGATACGCAGTATTTT.

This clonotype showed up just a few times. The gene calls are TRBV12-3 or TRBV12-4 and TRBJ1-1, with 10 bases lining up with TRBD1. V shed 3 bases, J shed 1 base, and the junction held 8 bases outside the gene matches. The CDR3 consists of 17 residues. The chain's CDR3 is CASSFGDRGPSNTEAFF. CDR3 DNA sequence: TGTGCCAGCAGTTTCGGGGACAGGGGCCCCTCGAACACTGAAGCTTTCTTT.

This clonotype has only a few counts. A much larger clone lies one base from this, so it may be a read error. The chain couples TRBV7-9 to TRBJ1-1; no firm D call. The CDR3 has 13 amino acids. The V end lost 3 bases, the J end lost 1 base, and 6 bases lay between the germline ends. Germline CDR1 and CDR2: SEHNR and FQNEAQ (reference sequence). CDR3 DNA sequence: TGTGCCAGCAGCTTTACAGCGAACACTGAAGCTTTCTTT. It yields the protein CASSFTANTEAFF.

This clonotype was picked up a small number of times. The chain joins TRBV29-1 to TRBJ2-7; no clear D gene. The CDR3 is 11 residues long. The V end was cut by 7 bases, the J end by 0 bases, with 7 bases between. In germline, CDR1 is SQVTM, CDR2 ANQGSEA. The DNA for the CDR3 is TGCAGCGGGGCAACCTCCTACGAGCAGTACTTC. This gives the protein CSGATSYEQYF.